These 24 T cell receptor beta chains were all obtained from the same sample, sequenced in a study of response to subunit inactivated influenza vaccine. TCRdb reprocessed the RT-PCR reads via MiXCR and lists one record per CDR3 protein. The sample carries 550,000 to 650,000 distinct CDR3 sequences, about 12% recorded once. The sequencing here drew on PBMCs from blood, taken on the day of vaccination. The receptors were gathered from a man over 45 who received an inactivated influenza vaccine.

This clonotype was recorded a few times. V is TRBV12-3 or TRBV12-4 and J is TRBJ2-3, with 10 bases lining up with TRBD2. J was trimmed by 4 bases and V by 7 bases; bases with no gene match: 11. The CDR3 spans 16 residues. The CDR3 protein is CASKTEAGGLPDTQYF. CDR3 nucleotides: TGTGCCAGCAAAACGGAAGCGGGGGGGCTCCCAGATACGCAGTATTTT.

The table lists this clonotype with a count of one. The chain employs TRBV20-1 and TRBJ1-2; no clear D. The CDR3 extends over 13 amino acids. Per germline, CDR1 DFQATT and CDR2 SNEGSKA (reference sequence). Between the trimmed V and J ends, which lost 3 bases and 5 bases, there was a span of 13 bases. The CDR3 DNA follows: TGCAGTGCTAGGCTCCTAACCCATTATGGCTACACCTTC. Translation: CSARLLTHYGYTF.

In this sample, this clonotype turned up a few times. The chain links TRBV4-1 to TRBJ2-1; no clear D. This CDR3 is built from 15 residues. Germline CDR1 MGHRA, CDR2 YSYEKL. V gave up 1 base and J gave up 2 bases, with 9 bases separating them. The CDR3 nucleotides read TGCGCCAGCAGCCAAGCCGACACAGCCTACAATGAGCAGTTCTTC. Protein sequence: CASSQADTAYNEQFF.

Many counts were recorded for this clonotype. The chain carries TRBV9 and TRBJ1-2, with 7 positions matching TRBD1. Per germline, CDR1 SGDLS and CDR2 YYNGEE. Losses at the gene ends were 5 bases for V and 2 bases for J; bases not matched to a gene: 3. CDR3 length: 13 residues. CDR3 sequence: CASSVGQNYGYTF. CDR3 nucleotide sequence: TGTGCCAGCAGTGTGGGACAGAACTATGGCTACACCTTC.

V is TRBV25-1 and J is TRBJ2-5; weak D call: TRBD2 (6 bases). This CDR3 is built from 15 residues. V lost 0 bases and J 0 bases, leaving 8 bases between the germline ends. CDR1 and CDR2 from the germline V gene are MGHDK and SYGVNS. CDR3 sequence reads: CASSEYWGDQETQYF. In DNA form, the CDR3 reads TGTGCCAGCAGTGAATATTGGGGGGACCAAGAGACCCAGTACTTC.

This chain connects TRBV5-1 to TRBJ1-1; D gene unclear. The V gene's germline CDR1 is SGHRS and CDR2 YFSETQ. The CDR3 is 17 residues long. Trimming pared 2 bases from V and 4 bases from J, leaving 21 bases between. The CDR3 loop reads CASSFSYDKIYSTEAFF. Here the CDR3 DNA reads TGCGCCAGCAGCTTTTCATACGACAAAATTTATTCCACTGAAGCTTTCTTT.

Remarks on this clonotype: This may come from a read error, since a much larger clone is one base off. Without the conserved terminal phenylalanine or tryptophan, this CDR3 likely stems from a read error. The genes are TRBV3-1 and TRBJ2-1; TRBD2 aligns across 9 bases. The CDR3 has 16 residues. V trimming: 0 bases; J trimming: 4 bases; junction bases outside the gene matches: 4. Germline CDR1 LGHDT, CDR2 YNNKEL (reference sequence). The CDR3 sequence is CASSQELSGGYNEQFL. The CDR3 DNA reads TGTGCCAGCAGCCAAGAGCTCAGCGGGGGGTACAATGAGCAGTTCCTC.

This clonotype has only a few counts. This sequence joins TRBV5-5 and TRBJ2-7; D unclear. The length of the CDR3 is 12 residues. The germline gives CDR1 SGHKS, CDR2 YYEKEE (reference sequence). V lost 4 bases, J lost 2 bases, and 7 bases lay in between. CDR3 nucleotides: TGTGCCAGCAGCCGAAAGACCTACGAGCAGTACTTC. Its protein is CASSRKTYEQYF.

A few counts support this clonotype. The V call is TRBV2, the J call TRBJ2-2, with 11 nucleotides matching TRBD2. V gave up 6 bases and J gave up 6 bases; unmatched junction bases: 9. The CDR3 runs to 16 residues. Germline values: CDR1 SNHLY, CDR2 FYNNEI. Written as DNA, the CDR3 is TGTGCCAGCAGAGCCCTTCTAGCGGGGGGTCCCGGGGAGCTGTTTTTT. Translating it yields CASRALLAGGPGELFF.

This clonotype was counted a few times. The chain is built from TRBV20-1 and TRBJ2-2; 7 bases agree with TRBD2. Looked up from germline, CDR1 is DFQATT and CDR2 is SNEGSKA (reference sequence). There are 14 residues in the CDR3. The trim removed 2 bases at V and 4 bases at J, leaving 4 bases unmatched. The CDR3 DNA follows: TGCAGTGCTAGACGGGGAGGGTCCACCGGGGAGCTGTTTTTT. As protein: CSARRGGSTGELFF.

The chain recombines TRBV7-2 with TRBJ2-1, with D possibly matching TRBD1 (6 bases). Deletions cut 5 bases from V and 4 bases from J, with 15 bases between. The CDR3 has 15 amino acids. The germline CDR1 and CDR2 sequences are SGHTA and FQGNSA. CDR3 coding DNA: TGTGCCAGCAGCGCCTGGAGAGGGGGATACAATGAGCAGTTCTTC. Translated: CASSAWRGGYNEQFF. The full variable domain, completed using reference TRBV7-2 and TRBJ2-1, is GAGVSQSPSNKVTEKGKDVELRCDPISGHTALYWYRQSLGQGLEFLIYFQGNSAPDKSGLPSDRFSAERTGGSVSTLTIQRTQQEDSAVYLCASSAWRGGYNEQFFGPGTRLTVL.

The chain joins TRBV5-1 to TRBJ2-7; D ambiguous. The germline CDR1 and CDR2 sequences are SGHRS and YFSETQ. The germline V and J ends were trimmed by 4 bases and 2 bases, with 10 bases remaining between them. This CDR3 spans 13 amino acids. The CDR3 DNA reads TGCGCCAGCAGCGCTGGGGAAGCCTACGAGCAGTACTTC. This translates into CASSAGEAYEQYF.

The chain employs TRBV10-3 and TRBJ1-1, with unresolved D. V was pared by 4 bases and J by 1 base, with 7 bases between. The CDR3 covers 13 residues. Germline values: CDR1 ENHRY, CDR2 SYGVKD. CDR3 sequence reads: CAISAQKNTEAFF. CDR3 DNA: TGTGCCATCAGTGCGCAGAAGAACACTGAAGCTTTCTTT.

This clonotype was seen at least ten times. The chain carries TRBV12-3 or TRBV12-4 and TRBJ1-5; D may be TRBD1 (5 bases). The CDR3 extends over 14 amino acids. Deletions cut 4 bases from V and 5 bases from J, with 12 bases between. The CDR3 DNA sequence: TGTGCCAGCAGTTCGACAGTATCCTATCAGCCCCAGCATTTT. Amino acid sequence: CASSSTVSYQPQHF.

The chain couples TRBV6-5 to TRBJ2-5; 9 nucleotides line up with TRBD1. The CDR3 has 17 residues. Trimming removed 1 base from V and 2 bases from J; junction bases left unmatched: 8. Germline V gives CDR1 MNHEY, CDR2 SVGAGI. The chain's CDR3 is CASSYYWTGADQETQYF. The CDR3 nucleotides read TGTGCCAGCAGTTACTATTGGACAGGGGCGGATCAAGAGACCCAGTACTTC.

In its sample, this clonotype was seen many times. The chain has TRBV6-2 or TRBV6-3 and TRBJ2-7, with D perhaps matching TRBD2 (6 bases). The germline CDR1 and CDR2 sequences are MNHEY and SVGEGT. The CDR3 consists of 14 residues. The ends were cut back, 6 bases at V and 7 bases at J, with 19 bases in the middle. The CDR3 spells CASSIRDFAGEQYF. CDR3 nucleotide sequence: TGTGCCAGCAGCATAAGGGACTTCGCGGGGGAGCAGTACTTC.

The chain carries TRBV5-6 and TRBJ1-1; no clear D gene. Germline loops: CDR1 SGHDT, CDR2 YYEEEE. V lost 6 bases, J lost 5 bases, and 2 bases lay in between. The CDR3 sequence is 9 residues long. CDR3 DNA sequence: TGTGCCAGCAAGACTGAAGCTTTCTTT. It codes for CASKTEAFF.

The sample holds a few counts of this clonotype. The chain carries TRBV20-1 and TRBJ1-6, with D uncertain. The CDR3 spans 15 residues. V was pared by 1 base and J by 5 bases, with 12 bases between. Germline values: CDR1 DFQATT, CDR2 SNEGSKA (reference sequence). In DNA form, the CDR3 reads TGCAGTGCTAGAGCCGGCCGCGCGGATAATTCACCCCTCCACTTT. Translation: CSARAGRADNSPLHF.

This clonotype has just a few counts. The gene calls are TRBV20-1 and TRBJ2-1; 7 bases align to TRBD2. Germline V gene lookup returns CDR1 DFQATT and CDR2 SNEGSKA (reference sequence). The V gene end was trimmed by 8 bases and the J gene end by 5 bases; junction bases not matched to a gene: 9. The CDR3 runs 13 residues. The CDR3 protein is CSSGLSFNNEQFF. The CDR3 nucleotides are TGCAGTTCGGGACTAAGCTTTAACAATGAGCAGTTCTTC.

V is TRBV6-2 or TRBV6-3 and J is TRBJ2-3; D is uncertain. Germline V gene sequence: CDR1 MNHEY, CDR2 SVGEGT. The CDR3 runs to 14 residues. Trimming cost V 3 bases and J 3 bases, with 10 bases left between them. CDR3 loop: CASSYGQLTDTQYF. CDR3 DNA sequence: TGTGCCAGCAGTTATGGCCAGCTAACAGATACGCAGTATTTT.

This clonotype was recorded many times. The genes are TRBV4-1 and TRBJ1-4, with a weak D call TRBD1 (5 bases). There are 15 residues in the CDR3. Germline CDR1 reads MGHRA; CDR2 reads YSYEKL. V lost 3 bases and J 4 bases, leaving 12 bases between the germline ends. CDR3 amino acids: CASSQETEINEKLFF. CDR3 DNA: TGCGCCAGCAGCCAGGAGACAGAGATTAATGAAAAACTGTTTTTT.

The rearrangement links TRBV6-2 or TRBV6-3 to TRBJ1-1; D is ambiguous. The CDR3 is 16 residues long. The germline CDR1 and CDR2 sequences are MNHEY and SVGEGT. V was pared by 7 bases and J by 0 bases, with 18 bases between. The CDR3: CASTPPRDPVNTEAFF. CDR3 in DNA: TGTGCCAGCACCCCGCCAAGGGATCCCGTGAACACTGAAGCTTTCTTT.

This rearrangement joins TRBV6-2 or TRBV6-3 to TRBJ2-2; TRBD1 matches at 8 bases. Trimming took 7 bases from V and 11 from J; bases not matched to a gene: 6. The CDR3 has 12 residues. Per the germline V gene, CDR1 is MNHEY and CDR2 is SVGEGT. The CDR3 DNA reads as TGTGCCAGCAAGACAGGGGTAGGAGAGCTGTTTTTT. Protein product: CASKTGVGELFF.

This clonotype was picked up a small number of times. This chain uses TRBV6-1 with TRBJ1-5; 8 bases fit TRBD1. In germline, CDR1 is MNHNS, CDR2 SASEGT. The CDR3 contains 15 residues. The trim removed 6 bases at V and 1 base at J, leaving 5 bases unmatched. This CDR3 is CASRKGQASNQPQHF. CDR3 DNA: TGTGCCAGCAGAAAGGGACAGGCAAGCAATCAGCCCCAGCATTTT.